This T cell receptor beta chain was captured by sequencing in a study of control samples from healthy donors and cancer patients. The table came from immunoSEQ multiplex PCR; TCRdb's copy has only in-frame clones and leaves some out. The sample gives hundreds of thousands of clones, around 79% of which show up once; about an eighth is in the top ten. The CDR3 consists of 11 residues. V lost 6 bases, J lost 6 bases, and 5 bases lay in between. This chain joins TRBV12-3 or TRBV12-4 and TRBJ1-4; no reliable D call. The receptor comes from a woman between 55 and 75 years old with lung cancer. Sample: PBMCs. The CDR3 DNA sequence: TGTGCCAGCAGGATGGATGAAAAACTGTTTTTT. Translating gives CASRMDEKLFF.